This T cell receptor (beta chain) stems from a study of blood T cell repertoires in COVID-19 (dated by TCRdb to about 2020). With regard to the full study: Samples from collaborators originated in the United States, Italy and Spain and spanned both the acute and convalescent phases of COVID-19. The material from the prospective study consisted of cDNA or gDNA derived from T cells, B-cell-depleted T cells, or PBMCs. Subjects who had been exposed to COVID-19, were actively infected with it, or had recovered from it provided the deeply sampled blood TCRbeta repertoires that made up the dataset. The repertoires were released in a freely available public database intended as a resource for research on the immune response to SARS-CoV-2. The samples were drawn from two sources: the first 160 participants of the ongoing ImmuneRACE study, and 1,254 subjects contributed by 6 global collaborators. The sample metadata nearly always contained a de-identified subject ID, COVID-19 status, age in years and sex. HLA class I and class II types, where available, came from metadata supplied by the sample provider rather than from assay-based typing. The research as a whole found: Clinical and demographic metadata were provided uncurated, with the amount varying by source and participant.

Whole blood was collected in K2EDTA tubes by collaborating institutions according to the institutions' own protocols. For TCRbeta analysis, collaborators shipped samples in one of three forms: frozen whole blood, isolated PBMCs, or DNA extracted from either of those sample types. V gives up 4 bases and J gives up 8 bases, and the segment between their germline ends measures 12 bases. In the germline V gene, CDR1 corresponds to SGHAT and CDR2 to FQNNGV. The CDR3 has 13 amino acids, counting the end cysteine and phenylalanine. CDR3 DNA is the only sequence kept; it has 39 bases, read in frame from the first base. A remark on this clone: No antigen is known for it. Per-base quality was not reported, and no clone a single base away is much larger than it.

TCRbeta CDR3 regions were amplified from genomic DNA by means of the immunoSEQ Assay, a bias-controlled multiplex PCR. The authors' pipeline ran thus. Within the assay, amplification of reference gene primers was used to estimate how many nucleated cells each sample contained. To quantify the absolute abundance of each unique TCRbeta CDR3 rearrangement, sequence reads were collapsed and filtered. For each sample, productive Simpson clonality was calculated as the square root of Simpson's diversity index across productive rearrangements. Held by TCRdb, this immuneACCESS table contains in-frame sequences only and omits some clones. Under half of the omission traces to an unresolved V gene where checked; the cause of the rest is unknown. That table furnishes V, J and clone size, whereas the DNA furnished D and trimming. This sample has around 130,000 clones in its table, and 70% to 90% of those were observed once. The biggest ten clones account for about 4.5% of the sample.

The receptor chain draws on TRBV11-2 and TRBJ2-1, and the D gene may be TRBD2, 7 bases matching. This TCR derives from a man aged 35 to 55 with acute or convalescent COVID-19. Material: peripheral blood. The sequenced DNA: TGTGCCAGCAGCTCGACCGGGGGGCATGAGCAGTTCTTC. Its translation is CASSSTGGHEQFF. With all but the CDR3 taken from the reference TRBV11-2 and TRBJ2-1 genes, the full variable domain is: EAGVAQSPRYKIIEKRQSVAFWCNPISGHATLYWYQQILGQGPKLLIQFQNNGVVDDSQLPKDRFSAERLKGVDSTLKIQPAKLEDSAVYLCASSSTGGHEQFFGPGTRLTVL.